These 25 T cell receptor beta chains originate from one sample sequenced in a study of blood T cells in healthy people across ages. A second roughly 7 to 12 cycle PCR used barcoded and J-beta primers. TCRdb reprocessed the 5' RACE reads via MiXCR and lists one record per CDR3 protein. Of some 1.4 million distinct CDR3 sequences detected, 35% to 45% appear once; the ten largest clones hold roughly 7.7%. Specimen: blood. These receptors were taken from a woman between 18 and 30 years old in good health.

In the case of this clonotype: One end of the junction does not line up with germline, which may come from a read error. This rearrangement joins TRBV7-2 to TRBJ2-3, with D maybe TRBD2 (5 bases). From germline, CDR1 is SGHTA and CDR2 FQGNSA. This CDR3 is 16 amino acids long. CDR3 protein: CASCFTGLENTDTQYF. CDR3 DNA sequence: TGTGCCAGCTGCTTCACCGGACTGGAGAATACAGATACGCAGTATTTT.

A few counts support this clonotype. The chain uses TRBV3-1 and TRBJ2-7; 7 bases agree with TRBD1. The J call may be wrong; the DNA end is better matched by TRBJ2-5. The germline gives CDR1 LGHDT, CDR2 YNNKEL (reference sequence). CDR3 length: 13 residues. Written as DNA, the CDR3 is TGTGCCAGCACAGACAGGGATACGAAGACCCAGTACTTC. Its translation: CASTDRDTKTQYF.

This clonotype was picked up a small number of times. The CDR3 is CASSTRDYYEQYF. The CDR3 DNA is TGTGCCAGCAGCACCCGGGACTACTACGAGCAGTACTTC. This chain joins TRBV13 and TRBJ2-7; 7 nucleotides line up with TRBD2. This CDR3 region has 13 residues. Germline V gene data show CDR1 as PRHDT and CDR2 as FYEKMQ (reference sequence). V dropped 5 bases and J dropped 3; count of bases not matched to a gene: 4.

The chain employs TRBV20-1 and TRBJ1-4; 7 bases are shared with TRBD1. The J segment lost 7 bases and the V segment lost 3 bases, leaving 8 bases of the junction unmatched. The CDR3 runs 14 residues. The V gene's germline CDR1 is DFQATT and CDR2 SNEGSKA (reference sequence). CDR3 bases: TGCAGTGCTAGTGAGGGAGCAGGGGGTGAAAAACTGTTTTTT. Its translation: CSASEGAGGEKLFF.

The chain carries TRBV6-1 and TRBJ2-1; 10 bases are a match to TRBD1. CDR3 length: 13 residues. The V segment lost 7 bases and the J segment 13 bases; nucleotides outside the gene matches: 10. CDR1 and CDR2 (germline): MNHNS, SASEGT. The CDR3 spells CASIGTGEETQFF. DNA for the CDR3: TGTGCCAGCATCGGGACAGGGGAAGAGACCCAGTTCTTC.

V and J are TRBV27 and TRBJ2-1; 14 bases fit TRBD2. The CDR3 is made up of 18 amino acids. Germline CDR1 and CDR2: MNHEY and SMNVEV (reference sequence). After removal of 5 bases from V and 8 bases from J, the junction contained 14 bases not matched to a gene. CDR3 residues: CASSPDYAGLAGVDEQFF. DNA of the CDR3: TGTGCCAGCAGTCCTGACTATGCGGGACTAGCGGGAGTGGATGAGCAGTTCTTC.

Details on this clonotype: Germline is not matched at one junction end, which may reflect a read error. V and J are TRBV7-9 and TRBJ2-1; 14 bases line up with TRBD2. This CDR3 is built from 18 residues. The V gene's germline CDR1 is SEHNR and CDR2 FQNEAQ (reference sequence). CDR3 in DNA: TGTGCCGGCAGCTCTGGACTAGCGGGAGGACGCTCCTACAATGAGCAGTTCTTC. This translates into CAGSSGLAGGRSYNEQFF. The full variable domain, in which reference TRBV7-9 and TRBJ2-1 provide the parts outside the CDR3, is DTGVSQNPRHKITKRGQNVTFRCDPISEHNRLYWYRQTLGQGPEFLTYFQNEAQLEKSRLLSDRFSAERPKGSFSTLEIQRTEQGDSAMYLCAGSSGLAGGRSYNEQFFGPGTRLTVL.

The gene calls are TRBV6-5 and TRBJ2-2, with a weak D call TRBD2 (6 bases). CDR3 length: 17 amino acids. V lost 2 bases to trimming and J lost 1 base, with 14 bases between them. Germline V lookup: CDR1 MNHEY, CDR2 SVGAGI. The CDR3 here is CASSYPPSGVNTGELFF. The CDR3 DNA reads as TGTGCCAGCAGTTACCCCCCTTCGGGGGTGAACACCGGGGAGCTGTTTTTT.

This clonotype was detected once. The V and J genes are TRBV28 and TRBJ2-3, with TRBD2 matching over 9 bases. Germline V gives CDR1 MDHEN, CDR2 SYDVKM. The CDR3 is made up of 15 amino acids. V shed 4 bases and J 4 bases; nucleotides not matched to a gene: 6. CDR3 sequence (DNA): TGTGCCAGCAGTTCGGCGGGAGGGATCGCAGATACGCAGTATTTT. Amino acids: CASSSAGGIADTQYF. Filled out from reference TRBV28 and TRBJ2-3, the complete variable domain reads DVKVTQSSRYLVKRTGEKVFLECVQDMDHENMFWYRQDPGLGLRLIYFSYDVKMKEKGDIPEGYSVSREKKERFSLILESASTNQTSMYLCASSSAGGIADTQYFGPGTRLTVL.

The rearrangement links TRBV13 to TRBJ2-1; 7 positions agree with TRBD2. There are 15 residues in the CDR3. Germline-derived CDR1 and CDR2 are PRHDT and FYEKMQ (reference sequence). J was trimmed by 8 bases and V by 7 bases; bases with no gene match: 14. The CDR3 DNA reads TGTGCCAGCACCCTCCAAGCGGGGCCGGAGTATGAGCAGTTCTTC. Protein product: CASTLQAGPEYEQFF. The full variable domain, with the rest looked up from reference TRBV13 and TRBJ2-1, is AAGVIQSPRHLIKEKRETATLKCYPIPRHDTVYWYQQGPGQDPQFLISFYEKMQSDKGSIPDRFSAQQFSDYHSELNMSSLELGDSALYFCASTLQAGPEYEQFFGPGTRLTVL.

This clonotype occurred a few times. This rearrangement joins TRBV7-2 to TRBJ2-2; no definite D call. The CDR3 contains 16 residues. The V end lost 1 base, the J end lost 1 base, and 10 bases lay between the germline ends. Germline values: CDR1 SGHTA, CDR2 FQGNSA. The CDR3 nucleotides read TGTGCCAGCAGCTTAGTTCCTGGCGGGAACACCGGGGAGCTGTTTTTT. Protein: CASSLVPGGNTGELFF.

This clonotype was observed a few times. The genes are TRBV6-1 and TRBJ2-1; TRBD1 aligns across 11 bases. The J segment lost 8 bases and the V segment lost 2 bases, leaving 5 bases of the junction unmatched. The CDR3 totals 15 residues. The germline V gene encodes CDR1 MNHNS and CDR2 SASEGT. The CDR3 loop reads CASSEFGQGAYEQFF. The CDR3 DNA follows: TGTGCCAGCAGTGAATTTGGACAGGGGGCTTATGAGCAGTTCTTC.

CDR3 sequence reads: CASSSSPSGQETQYF. The DNA of the CDR3 is TGTGCCAGCAGTTCATCCCCCTCGGGGCAAGAGACCCAGTACTTC. The chain combines TRBV27 with TRBJ2-5, with D tentatively TRBD2 (5 bases). The CDR3 extends over 15 amino acids. V lost 4 bases and J lost 2, with 14 bases in between. Looked up from germline, CDR1 is MNHEY and CDR2 is SMNVEV (reference sequence).

This clonotype was observed a handful of times. V usage is TRBV4-1 and J usage is TRBJ2-1, with 9 bases matching TRBD2. Germline V CDR1 and CDR2: MGHRA, YSYEKL. V gave up 4 bases and J gave up 3 bases; unmatched junction bases: 7. The CDR3 spans 16 residues. CDR3 in DNA: TGCGCCAGCAGCCCCCGTAGCGGGAGCGACTACAATGAGCAGTTCTTC. Translating gives CASSPRSGSDYNEQFF.

V gene TRBV20-1 combines with J gene TRBJ2-7; 7 bases match TRBD2. The V and J ends lost 6 bases and 7 bases, in that order; junction bases with no gene match: 15. The CDR3 length is 14 residues. The germline V gene has CDR1 DFQATT and CDR2 SNEGSKA (reference sequence). The CDR3 loop is CSASNSGRYNEQYF. The CDR3 DNA sequence: TGCAGTGCCTCGAATAGCGGGCGCTACAATGAGCAGTACTTC.

The chain has TRBV10-3 and TRBJ1-3; the match to TRBD1 covers 10 bases. From germline, CDR1 is ENHRY and CDR2 SYGVKD. There are 17 residues in the CDR3. Trimming took 7 bases from V and 8 from J; bases not matched to a gene: 17. The CDR3 reads CAIKSFGTGESMDTIYF. The CDR3 DNA sequence: TGTGCCATCAAGAGTTTCGGGACAGGGGAATCAATGGACACCATATATTTT.

The V and J genes are TRBV20-1 and TRBJ1-4; 7 bases are a match to TRBD1. CDR3 length: 13 amino acids. The V segment lost 6 bases and the J segment 5 bases; nucleotides outside the gene matches: 6. CDR1 is DFQATT, CDR2 SNEGSKA, per germline (reference sequence). CDR3: CSAPGQLNEKLFF. The CDR3 DNA follows: TGCAGTGCGCCGGGACAGTTAAATGAAAAACTGTTTTTT.

This chain connects TRBV11-2 to TRBJ2-5; 9 bases are a match to TRBD2. V gave up 5 bases and J gave up 5 bases; unmatched junction bases: 9. Germline CDR1 reads SGHAT; CDR2 reads FQNNGV. The CDR3 spans 15 residues. The CDR3 region is CASSLRGGGAETQYF. Written as DNA, the CDR3 is TGTGCCAGCAGCCTGCGGGGGGGCGGAGCGGAGACCCAGTACTTC. Complete variable domain (other parts from reference TRBV11-2 and TRBJ2-5): EAGVAQSPRYKIIEKRQSVAFWCNPISGHATLYWYQQILGQGPKLLIQFQNNGVVDDSQLPKDRFSAERLKGVDSTLKIQPAKLEDSAVYLCASSLRGGGAETQYFGPGTRLLVL.

The CDR3 region is CSARRGKKETQYF. The CDR3 DNA sequence: TGCAGTGCTAGGCGGGGGAAAAAAGAGACCCAGTACTTC. V gene TRBV20-1 combines with J gene TRBJ2-5, with TRBD2 matching 7 bases. J was trimmed by 3 bases and V by 3 bases; bases with no gene match: 4. Germline values: CDR1 DFQATT, CDR2 SNEGSKA (reference sequence). The CDR3 covers 13 residues.

This clonotype was detected ten times or more. One base away lies a much larger clone, so this may be a sequencing read error. The CDR3 region has the DNA TGCAGCGTTGACCTCGTGGGACCCCTTGACAATGAGCAGTACTTC. Its translation is CSVDLVGPLDNEQYF. The V call is TRBV29-1, the J call TRBJ2-5, with D perhaps matching TRBD1 or TRBD2 (5 bases each). Trimming left V 3 bases short and J 11 bases short, with 25 bases between. In germline, CDR1 is SQVTM, CDR2 ANQGSEA. The CDR3 totals 15 residues.

The J gene is TRBJ2-3, the V gene TRBV4-1, with no clear D. This CDR3 is built from 13 residues. Trimming pared 1 base from V and 5 bases from J, leaving 7 bases between. The germline CDR1 and CDR2 sequences are MGHRA and YSYEKL. CDR3 nucleotide sequence: TGCGCCAGCAGCCAAGTGCGCGAAGATACGCAGTATTTT. Amino acid sequence: CASSQVREDTQYF.

The J gene is TRBJ2-3, the V gene TRBV20-1, with 7 bases that match TRBD2. Germline CDR1 and CDR2: DFQATT and SNEGSKA (reference sequence). The J segment lost 5 bases and the V segment lost 6 bases, leaving 5 bases of the junction unmatched. The CDR3 sequence is 12 residues long. The CDR3 DNA is TGCAGTGCCGGGGGGTCGGTAGATACGCAGTATTTT. It specifies CSAGGSVDTQYF.

The rearrangement uses TRBV29-1 and TRBJ2-7; 9 positions agree with TRBD1. Germline CDR1 SQVTM, CDR2 ANQGSEA. Trimming cost V 4 bases and J 1 base; bases outside gene matches: 5. CDR3 length: 14 residues. Here the CDR3 DNA reads TGCAGCGTTGTGGACAGGGGAAGGTCCTACGAGCAGTACTTC. As protein: CSVVDRGRSYEQYF.

The CDR3 loop reads CASSFISSNYGYTF. In nucleotides, the CDR3 is TGTGCCAGCAGCTTCATATCCTCTAACTATGGCTACACCTTC. The gene calls are TRBV7-9 and TRBJ1-2; unclear D gene. The V end was cut by 3 bases, the J end by 0 bases, with 8 bases between. This CDR3 is built from 14 residues. Germline CDR1 is SEHNR and CDR2 is FQNEAQ (reference sequence).

This clonotype came up a few times. The chain couples TRBV20-1 to TRBJ2-3, with D unclear. Trimming pared 1 base from V and 0 bases from J, leaving 8 bases between. The germline gives CDR1 DFQATT, CDR2 SNEGSKA (reference sequence). The length of the CDR3 is 14 residues. CDR3 coding DNA: TGCAGTGCTAGAGCAATCCCCAGCACAGATACGCAGTATTTT. This translates into CSARAIPSTDTQYF.